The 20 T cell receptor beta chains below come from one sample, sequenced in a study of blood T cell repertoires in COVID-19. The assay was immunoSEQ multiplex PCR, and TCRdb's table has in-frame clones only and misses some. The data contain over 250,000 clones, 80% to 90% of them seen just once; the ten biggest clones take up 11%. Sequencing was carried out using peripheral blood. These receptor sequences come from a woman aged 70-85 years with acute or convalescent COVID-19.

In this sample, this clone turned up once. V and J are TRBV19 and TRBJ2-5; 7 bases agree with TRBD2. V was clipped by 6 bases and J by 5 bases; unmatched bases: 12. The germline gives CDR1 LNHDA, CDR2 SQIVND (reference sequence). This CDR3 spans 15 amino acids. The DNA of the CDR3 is TGTGCCAGTAGCCAGACTAGCACATCGGGGGAGACCCAGTACTTC. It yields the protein CASSQTSTSGETQYF.

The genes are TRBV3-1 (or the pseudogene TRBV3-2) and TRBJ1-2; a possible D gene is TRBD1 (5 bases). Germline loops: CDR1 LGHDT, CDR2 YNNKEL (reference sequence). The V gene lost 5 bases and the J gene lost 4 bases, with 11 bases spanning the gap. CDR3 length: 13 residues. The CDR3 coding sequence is TGTGCCAGCAGCGGTGGGGGGGTCTATGGCTACACCTTC. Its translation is CASSGGGVYGYTF.

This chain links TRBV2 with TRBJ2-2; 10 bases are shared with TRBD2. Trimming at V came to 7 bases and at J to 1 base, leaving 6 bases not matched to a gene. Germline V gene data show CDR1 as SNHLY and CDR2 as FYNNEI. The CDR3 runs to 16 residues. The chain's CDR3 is CASKSPSGGNTGELFF. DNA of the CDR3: TGTGCCAGCAAGTCCCCTAGCGGGGGGAACACCGGGGAGCTGTTTTTT.

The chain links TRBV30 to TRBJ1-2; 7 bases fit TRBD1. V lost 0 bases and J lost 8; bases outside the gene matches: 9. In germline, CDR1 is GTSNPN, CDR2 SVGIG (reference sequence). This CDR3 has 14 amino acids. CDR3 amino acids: CAWSVQGGSWGYTF. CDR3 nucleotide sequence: TGTGCCTGGAGTGTACAAGGGGGCTCGTGGGGCTACACCTTC.

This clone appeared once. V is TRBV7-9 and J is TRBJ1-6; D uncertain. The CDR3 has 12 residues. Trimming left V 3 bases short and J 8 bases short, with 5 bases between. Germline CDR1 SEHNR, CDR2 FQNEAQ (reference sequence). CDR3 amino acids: CASSFTDSPLHF. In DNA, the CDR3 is TGTGCCAGCAGCTTTACAGATTCACCCCTCCACTTT.

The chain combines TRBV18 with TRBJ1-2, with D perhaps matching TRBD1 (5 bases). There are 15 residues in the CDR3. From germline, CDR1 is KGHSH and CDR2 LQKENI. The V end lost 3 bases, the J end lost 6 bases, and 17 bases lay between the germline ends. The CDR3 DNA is TGTGCCAGCTCACCCTACCTCCGACAGCCGGATGGCTACACCTTC. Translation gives CASSPYLRQPDGYTF.

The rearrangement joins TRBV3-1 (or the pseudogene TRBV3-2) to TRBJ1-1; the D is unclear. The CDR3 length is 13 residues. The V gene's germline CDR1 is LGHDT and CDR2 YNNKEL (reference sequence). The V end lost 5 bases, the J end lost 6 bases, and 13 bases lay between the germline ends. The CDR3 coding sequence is TGTGCCAGCAGCGCAGTCGGAGCGTCTGAAGCTTTCTTT. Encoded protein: CASSAVGASEAFF.

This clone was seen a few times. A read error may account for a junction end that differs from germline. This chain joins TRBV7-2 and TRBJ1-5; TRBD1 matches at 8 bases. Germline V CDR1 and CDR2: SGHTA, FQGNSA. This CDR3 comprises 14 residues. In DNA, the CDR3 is TGTGCGAGCAGGGGGCCCACCGGTAATCAGCCCCAGCATTTT. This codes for CASRGPTGNQPQHF.

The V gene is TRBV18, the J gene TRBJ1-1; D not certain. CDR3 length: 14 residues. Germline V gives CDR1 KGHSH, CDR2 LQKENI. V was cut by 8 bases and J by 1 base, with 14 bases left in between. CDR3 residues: CASLKEIGNTEAFF. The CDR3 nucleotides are TGTGCCAGCCTAAAGGAGATAGGGAACACTGAAGCTTTCTTT. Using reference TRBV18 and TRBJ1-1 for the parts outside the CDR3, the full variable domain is NAGVMQNPRHLVRRRGQEARLRCSPMKGHSHVYWYRQLPEEGLKFMVYLQKENIIDESGMPKERFSAEFPKEGPSILRIQQVVRGDSAAYFCASLKEIGNTEAFFGQGTRLTVV.

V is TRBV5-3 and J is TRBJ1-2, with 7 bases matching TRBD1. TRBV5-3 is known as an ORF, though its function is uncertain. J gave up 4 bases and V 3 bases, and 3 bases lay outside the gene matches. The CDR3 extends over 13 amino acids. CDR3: CARSSGQPYGYTF. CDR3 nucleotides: TGTGCCAGAAGCTCGGGACAGCCCTATGGCTACACCTTC.

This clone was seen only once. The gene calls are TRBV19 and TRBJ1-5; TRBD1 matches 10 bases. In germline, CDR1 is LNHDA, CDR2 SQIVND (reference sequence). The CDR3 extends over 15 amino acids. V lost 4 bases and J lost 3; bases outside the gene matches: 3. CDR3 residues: CASSTTGGTNQPQHF. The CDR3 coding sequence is TGTGCCAGTAGTACGACAGGGGGCACCAATCAGCCCCAGCATTTT.

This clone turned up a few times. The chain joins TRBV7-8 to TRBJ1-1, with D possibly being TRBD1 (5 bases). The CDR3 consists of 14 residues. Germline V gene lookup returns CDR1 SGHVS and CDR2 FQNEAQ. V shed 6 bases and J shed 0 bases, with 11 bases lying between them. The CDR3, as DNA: TGTGCCAGCAGGCCCGACAGATTGAACACTGAAGCTTTCTTT. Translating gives CASRPDRLNTEAFF.

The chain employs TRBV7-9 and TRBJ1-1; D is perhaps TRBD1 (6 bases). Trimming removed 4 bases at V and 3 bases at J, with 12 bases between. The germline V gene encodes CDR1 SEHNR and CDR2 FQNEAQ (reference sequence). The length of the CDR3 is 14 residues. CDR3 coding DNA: TGTGCCAGCAGCTCGCAGGGGATTGACACTGAAGCTTTCTTT. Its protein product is CASSSQGIDTEAFF.

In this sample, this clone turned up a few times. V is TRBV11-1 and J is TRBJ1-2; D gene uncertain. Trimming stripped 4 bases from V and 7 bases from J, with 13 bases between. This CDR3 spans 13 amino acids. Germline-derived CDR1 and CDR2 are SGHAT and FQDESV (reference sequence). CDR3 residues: CASSSPLEGGYTF. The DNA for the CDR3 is TGTGCCAGCAGCTCCCCCTTGGAGGGTGGCTACACCTTC.

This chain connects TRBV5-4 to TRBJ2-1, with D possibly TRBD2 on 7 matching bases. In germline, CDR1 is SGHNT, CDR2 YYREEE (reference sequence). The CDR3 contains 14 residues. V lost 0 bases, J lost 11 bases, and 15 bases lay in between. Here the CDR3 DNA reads TGTGCCAGCAGCTTGGCATCGGGGGGCCTTCAGCAGTTCTTC. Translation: CASSLASGGLQQFF.

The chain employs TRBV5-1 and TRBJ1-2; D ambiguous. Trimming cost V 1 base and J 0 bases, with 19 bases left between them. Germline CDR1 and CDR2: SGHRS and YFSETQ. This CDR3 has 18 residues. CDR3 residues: CASSLRISGGRANYGYTF. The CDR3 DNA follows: TGCGCCAGCAGCTTGCGTATTTCTGGAGGAAGAGCTAACTATGGCTACACCTTC.

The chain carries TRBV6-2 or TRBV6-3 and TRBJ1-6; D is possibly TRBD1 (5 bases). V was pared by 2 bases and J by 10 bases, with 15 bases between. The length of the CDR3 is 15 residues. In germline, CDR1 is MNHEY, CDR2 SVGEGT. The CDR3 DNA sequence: TGTGCCAGCAGTTACGGCGGCAGGGCGGGATCACCCCTCCACTTT. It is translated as CASSYGGRAGSPLHF.

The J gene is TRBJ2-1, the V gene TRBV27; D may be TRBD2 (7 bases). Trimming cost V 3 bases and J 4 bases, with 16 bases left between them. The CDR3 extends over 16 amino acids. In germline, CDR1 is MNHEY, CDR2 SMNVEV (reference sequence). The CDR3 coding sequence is TGTGCCAGCAGTTTTTATCGGGGGGCCACTTACAATGAGCAGTTCTTC. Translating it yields CASSFYRGATYNEQFF.

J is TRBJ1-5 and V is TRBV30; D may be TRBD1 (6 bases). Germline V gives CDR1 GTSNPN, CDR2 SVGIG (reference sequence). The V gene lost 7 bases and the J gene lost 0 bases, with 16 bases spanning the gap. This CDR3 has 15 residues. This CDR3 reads CAYTRGQHSNQPQHF. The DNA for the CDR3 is TGTGCCTATACACGGGGACAACATAGCAATCAGCCCCAGCATTTT.

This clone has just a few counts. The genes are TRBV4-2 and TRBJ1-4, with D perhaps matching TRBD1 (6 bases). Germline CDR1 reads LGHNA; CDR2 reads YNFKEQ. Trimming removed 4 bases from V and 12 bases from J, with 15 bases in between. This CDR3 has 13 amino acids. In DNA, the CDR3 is TGTGCCAGCAGCCGAGGGGACATCCGGCAACTGTTTTTT. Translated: CASSRGDIRQLFF.